These T cell receptor beta chains were read from a single sample in a study of CD8 T cells in Susac syndrome. TCRdb used MiXCR to reprocess the immunoSEQ multiplex PCR reads, holding one entry per CDR3 protein. The table has about 300,000 distinct CDR3 sequences, more than 75% seen once; the top ten hold 0.095% to 0.14%. The sample was CD8+ T cells from PBMCs. The receptor set was obtained from a human donor with multiple sclerosis. The CDR3 runs from the conserved cysteine through the conserved F or W. A D gene is named only where the DNA matches it firmly. Size is omitted from some rows. Given values are once, few, many or a class for expanded clones.

J gene	V gene	D gene	clone size	CDR3 protein	CDR3 DNA
TRBJ1-1	TRBV7-9	TRBD1	-	CASSDTTGAEAFF	TGTGCCAGCAGCGATACGACAGGGGCTGAAGCTTTCTTT
TRBJ2-4	TRBV21-1	-	-	CASVPVHREDIQYF	TGTGCCAGCGTCCCAGTGCACAGGGAGGACATTCAGTACTTC
TRBJ1-5	TRBV14	-	-	CASSRSGQPQHF	TGTGCCAGCAGCCGGTCGGGTCAGCCCCAGCATTTT
TRBJ1-2	TRBV29-1	-	-	CSVDEGLYGYTF	TGCAGCGTCGACGAGGGACTCTATGGCTACACCTTC
TRBJ2-7	TRBV7-9	TRBD2	few	CASSPVTSDYEQYF	TGTGCCAGCAGCCCGGTAACTAGCGACTACGAGCAGTACTTC
TRBJ2-7	TRBV5-5	-	-	CASSFNPLPWQAVYEQYF	TGTGCCAGCAGCTTTAACCCCCTCCCGTGGCAGGCGGTTTACGAGCAGTACTTC
TRBJ2-5	TRBV24-1	TRBD2	-	CATSDLGLAETQYF	TGTGCCACCAGTGACCTTGGACTAGCAGAGACCCAGTACTTC
TRBJ2-7	TRBV6-5	-	-	CASSYYGDNSYEQYF	TGTGCCAGCAGTTACTATGGGGACAACTCCTACGAGCAGTACTTC
TRBJ1-2	TRBV29-1	TRBD1	-	CSVEDRVLFGGYTF	TGCAGCGTGGAGGACAGGGTTTTGTTTGGGGGCTACACCTTC
TRBJ2-7	TRBV20-1	-	-	CSAKTDNYYEQYF	TGCAGTGCCAAGACCGACAACTACTACGAGCAGTACTTC
TRBJ1-3	TRBV4-1	-	-	CASSQVEGSGNTIYF	TGCGCCAGCAGCCAAGTAGAAGGGTCCGGAAACACCATATATTTT
TRBJ2-1	TRBV5-5	TRBD2	-	CASSSRLAGGPIEQFF	TGTGCCAGCAGCTCCAGACTAGCGGGAGGGCCGATTGAGCAGTTCTTC
TRBJ2-7	TRBV5-4	-	-	CASSSPPGPIYEQYF	TGTGCCAGCAGCTCTCCACCGGGACCCATCTACGAGCAGTACTTC
TRBJ1-5	TRBV6-5	-	-	CASSYSLGSPQHF	TGTGCCAGCAGTTACTCTCTTGGTTCGCCCCAGCATTTT
TRBJ2-7	TRBV9	-	-	CASSFSQGVEQYF	TGTGCCAGCAGCTTCTCCCAGGGCGTCGAGCAGTACTTC
TRBJ2-1	TRBV7-9	-	-	CASSYRTRGNNEQFF	TGTGCCAGCAGCTACCGGACAAGGGGGAACAATGAGCAGTTCTTC
TRBJ2-3	TRBV9	-	once	CASSVAADTQYF	TGTGCCAGCAGCGTAGCTGCCGATACGCAGTATTTT
TRBJ2-7	TRBV5-1	-	-	CASSLDRDTAYEQYF	TGCGCCAGCAGCTTGGATCGGGACACGGCCTACGAGCAGTACTTC
TRBJ1-2	TRBV30	-	once	CAWFTFRVNYGYTF	TGTGCCTGGTTTACATTCCGCGTCAACTATGGCTACACCTTC
TRBJ2-3	TRBV7-9	-	-	CASSLVRDTQYF	TGTGCCAGCAGCTTAGTAAGAGATACGCAGTATTTT
TRBJ2-7	TRBV7-9	-	few	CASSPWHSTYEQYF	TGTGCCAGCAGCCCTTGGCACAGCACCTACGAGCAGTACTTC
TRBJ1-4	TRBV7-6	-	-	CASSSHSSTNEKLFF	TGTGCCAGCAGCTCCCACAGCTCAACTAATGAAAAACTGTTTTTT
TRBJ2-7	TRBV18	-	once	CASSPDTQTYEQYF	TGTGCCAGCTCACCAGACACCCAGACCTACGAGCAGTACTTC
TRBJ1-1	TRBV9	-	-	CASSVDSQGLNTEAFF	TGTGCCAGCAGCGTAGATTCCCAGGGGTTGAACACTGAAGCTTTCTTT
TRBJ2-7	TRBV7-9	-	-	CASSSNRADRQAYEQYF	TGTGCCAGCAGCTCCAACCGGGCGGACAGACAGGCCTACGAGCAGTACTTC
TRBJ1-6	TRBV6-5	TRBD1	once	CASSYLGQGANSPLHF	TGTGCCAGCAGTTACTTAGGACAGGGGGCGAATTCACCCCTCCACTTT
TRBJ1-4	TRBV10-3	-	once	CAIRENAEKLFF	TGTGCCATCAGGGAAAACGCGGAAAAACTGTTTTTT
TRBJ2-1	TRBV7-6	-	-	CASSLRTPGRESSYNEQFF	TGTGCCAGCAGCTTAAGGACCCCCGGGCGGGAATCCTCCTACAATGAGCAGTTCTTC
TRBJ2-1	TRBV12-3/TRBV12-4	-	-	CASSSPAFDEQFF	TGTGCCAGCAGTTCTCCGGCGTTCGATGAGCAGTTCTTC
TRBJ2-1	TRBV4-1	-	-	CASSPAIIHYNEQFF	TGCGCCAGCAGCCCCGCGATAATACATTACAATGAGCAGTTCTTC
TRBJ2-1	TRBV11-2	TRBD1	-	CASINRQGTLNEQFF	TGTGCCAGCATCAACAGACAGGGGACCCTCAATGAGCAGTTCTTC
TRBJ2-1	TRBV7-2	-	-	CASSLPGGGLYNEQFF	TGTGCCAGCAGCCTACCGGGCGGAGGTCTTTACAATGAGCAGTTCTTC
TRBJ2-7	TRBV12-3/TRBV12-4	TRBD1	-	CASRDGTGAYEQYF	TGTGCCAGCAGAGATGGGACAGGGGCCTACGAGCAGTACTTC
TRBJ2-1	TRBV4-2	TRBD1	once	CASSQTGENEQFF	TGTGCCAGCAGCCAGACAGGGGAAAATGAGCAGTTCTTC
TRBJ1-1	TRBV28	-	-	CASSLYSGRQNTEAFF	TGTGCCAGCAGTTTATACTCCGGACGGCAGAACACTGAAGCTTTCTTT
TRBJ1-5	TRBV4-1	-	-	CASTPWAEGNQPQHF	TGCGCCAGCACCCCGTGGGCAGAAGGAAATCAGCCCCAGCATTTT
TRBJ2-2	TRBV7-9	TRBD2	-	CAPALADTGELFF	TGTGCCCCGGCACTAGCGGACACCGGGGAGCTGTTTTTT
TRBJ2-1	TRBV6-2/TRBV6-3	TRBD2	-	CASLSLAGGPYEQFF	TGTGCCAGCTTGAGCTTAGCGGGAGGACCGTATGAGCAGTTCTTC
TRBJ2-1	TRBV19	-	-	CASSIGVFIYNEQFF	TGTGCCAGTAGTATTGGAGTGTTTATTTACAATGAGCAGTTCTTC
TRBJ1-2	TRBV18	-	-	CASSRTPNYGYTF	TGTGCCAGCTCAAGGACGCCCAACTATGGCTACACCTTC
TRBJ1-5	TRBV4-1	-	-	CASSQEQGSQPQHF	TGCGCCAGCAGCCAAGAGCAGGGCAGTCAGCCCCAGCATTTT
TRBJ2-6	TRBV3-1	-	-	CASSPSRGSGANVLTF	TGTGCCAGCAGCCCCTCCCGGGGCTCTGGGGCCAACGTCCTGACTTTC
TRBJ2-7	TRBV19	-	-	CASSIGRIAYEQYF	TGTGCCAGTAGTATCGGTAGGATCGCCTACGAGCAGTACTTC
TRBJ1-1	TRBV11-2	TRBD1	few	CASSLASRGHEVF	TGTGCCAGCAGCTTAGCAAGCAGGGGGCATGAGGTATTT
TRBJ1-5	TRBV6-2/TRBV6-3	-	-	CASGRAAQPQHF	TGTGCCAGCGGTCGGGCAGCGCAGCCCCAGCATTTT
TRBJ1-2	TRBV28	TRBD1	once	CASTETGNNYGYTF	TGTGCCAGCACCGAGACAGGGAATAACTATGGCTACACCTTC
TRBJ2-7	TRBV7-9	-	-	CASSSSRLQIYEQYF	TGTGCCAGCAGCTCCTCCAGACTCCAAATCTACGAGCAGTACTTC
TRBJ1-1	TRBV2	-	-	CASSDLGGLNTEAFF	TGTGCCAGCAGTGATTTGGGGGGTCTGAACACTGAAGCTTTCTTT
TRBJ2-7	TRBV6-2/TRBV6-3	TRBD2	-	CASSEFLAASYEQYF	TGTGCCAGCAGCGAGTTTCTAGCGGCCTCCTACGAGCAGTACTTC
TRBJ1-5	TRBV4-1	TRBD1	-	CASSHSAQGGQPQHF	TGCGCCAGCAGCCATTCGGCACAGGGGGGTCAGCCCCAGCATTTT
TRBJ2-7	TRBV27	TRBD1	-	CASSHDRDVNYEQYF	TGTGCCAGCAGTCACGACAGGGATGTGAACTACGAGCAGTACTTC
TRBJ2-2	TRBV12-5	-	-	CASAPASRGLGGELFF	TGTGCTAGTGCCCCCGCCTCGCGGGGGCTGGGCGGGGAGCTGTTTTTT
TRBJ1-2	TRBV24-1	TRBD1	-	CATSDGRDRGPTAHGYTF	TGTGCCACCAGTGATGGCCGGGACAGGGGACCCACCGCCCATGGCTACACCTTC
TRBJ2-3	TRBV24-1	-	-	CATSDQVAGTDTQYF	TGTGCCACCAGTGATCAAGTAGCGGGCACAGATACGCAGTATTTT
TRBJ2-3	TRBV28	TRBD2	-	CASSQYSGISTLADTQYF	TGTGCCAGCAGTCAATATAGCGGGATAAGCACATTGGCAGATACGCAGTATTTT